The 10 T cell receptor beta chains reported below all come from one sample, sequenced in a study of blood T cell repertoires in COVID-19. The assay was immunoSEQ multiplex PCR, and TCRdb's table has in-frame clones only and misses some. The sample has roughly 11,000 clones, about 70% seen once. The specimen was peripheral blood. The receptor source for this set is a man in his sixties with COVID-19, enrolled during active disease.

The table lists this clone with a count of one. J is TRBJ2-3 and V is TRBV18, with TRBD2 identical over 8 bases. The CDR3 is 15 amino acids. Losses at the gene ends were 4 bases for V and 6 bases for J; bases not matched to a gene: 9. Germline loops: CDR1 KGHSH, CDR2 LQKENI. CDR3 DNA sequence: TGTGCCAGCTCACGCCAAGGACTAGCTGGGGATACGCAGTATTTT. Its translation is CASSRQGLAGDTQYF.

CDR3 nucleotides: TGTGCCATCACTAGCGGGAGAGTTTCCGATACGCAGTATTTT. Encoded protein: CAITSGRVSDTQYF. The chain combines TRBV10-3 with TRBJ2-3; 10 bases align to TRBD2. This CDR3 has 14 residues. The trim removed 7 bases at V and 6 bases at J, leaving 7 bases unmatched. The V gene's germline CDR1 is ENHRY and CDR2 SYGVKD.

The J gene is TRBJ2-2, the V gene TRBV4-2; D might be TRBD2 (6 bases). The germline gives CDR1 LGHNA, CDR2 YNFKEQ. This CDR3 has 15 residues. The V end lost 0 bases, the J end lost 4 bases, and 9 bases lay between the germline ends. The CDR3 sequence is CASSQDRGSTGELFF. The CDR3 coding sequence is TGTGCCAGCAGCCAAGATCGGGGGAGCACCGGGGAGCTGTTTTTT.

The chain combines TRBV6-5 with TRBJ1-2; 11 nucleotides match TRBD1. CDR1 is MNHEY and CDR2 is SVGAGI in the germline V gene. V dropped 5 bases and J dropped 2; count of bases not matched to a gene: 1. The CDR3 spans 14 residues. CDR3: CASSRTGGNYGYTF. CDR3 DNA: TGTGCCAGCAGTAGGACAGGGGGCAACTATGGCTACACCTTC.

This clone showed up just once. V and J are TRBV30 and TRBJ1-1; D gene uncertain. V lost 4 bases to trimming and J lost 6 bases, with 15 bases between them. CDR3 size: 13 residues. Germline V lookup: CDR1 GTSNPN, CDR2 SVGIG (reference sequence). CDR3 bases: TGTGCCTGGACCTTCCGCCGGTCCGCTGAAGCTTTCTTT. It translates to CAWTFRRSAEAFF.

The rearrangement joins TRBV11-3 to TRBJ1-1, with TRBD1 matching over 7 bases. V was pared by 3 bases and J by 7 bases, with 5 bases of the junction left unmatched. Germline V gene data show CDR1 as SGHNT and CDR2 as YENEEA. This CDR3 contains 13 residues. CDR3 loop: CASSFKGASEAFF. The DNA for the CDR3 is TGTGCCAGCAGCTTCAAGGGGGCGAGTGAAGCTTTCTTT. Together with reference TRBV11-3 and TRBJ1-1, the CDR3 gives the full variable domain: EAGVVQSPRYKIIEKKQPVAFWCNPISGHNTLYWYLQNLGQGPELLIRYENEEAVDDSQLPKDRFSAERLKGVDSTLKIQPAELGDSAVYLCASSFKGASEAFFGQGTRLTVV.

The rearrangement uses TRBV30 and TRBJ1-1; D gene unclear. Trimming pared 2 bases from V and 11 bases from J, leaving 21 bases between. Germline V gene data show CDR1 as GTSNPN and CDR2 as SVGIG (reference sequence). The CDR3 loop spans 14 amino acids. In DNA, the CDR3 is TGTGCCTGGAGTCCCGGGATCTCCTCCTCCGGGGCTTTCTTT. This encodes CAWSPGISSSGAFF.

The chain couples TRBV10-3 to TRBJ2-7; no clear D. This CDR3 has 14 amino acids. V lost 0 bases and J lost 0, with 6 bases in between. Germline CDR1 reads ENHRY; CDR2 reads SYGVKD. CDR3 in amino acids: CAISESSSSYEQYF. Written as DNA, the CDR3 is TGTGCCATCAGTGAGTCCAGTTCCTCCTACGAGCAGTACTTC.

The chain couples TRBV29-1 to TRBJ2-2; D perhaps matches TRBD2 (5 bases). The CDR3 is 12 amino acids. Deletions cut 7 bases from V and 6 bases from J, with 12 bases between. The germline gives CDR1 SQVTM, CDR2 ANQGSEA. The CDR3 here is CSGYSGAGELFF. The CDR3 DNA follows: TGCAGCGGCTACAGCGGCGCCGGGGAGCTGTTTTTT.

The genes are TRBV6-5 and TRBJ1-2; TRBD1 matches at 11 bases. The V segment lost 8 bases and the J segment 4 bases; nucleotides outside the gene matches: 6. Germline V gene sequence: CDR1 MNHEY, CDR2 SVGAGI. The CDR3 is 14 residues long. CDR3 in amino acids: CASFRTGGAYGYTF. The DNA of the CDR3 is TGTGCCAGCTTCCGGACAGGGGGCGCCTATGGCTACACCTTC.